The 5 T cell receptor beta chains reported below all come from one sample, sequenced in a study of T-cell memory formation after mild COVID-19. One entry per CDR3 protein, called by TCRdb with MiXCR from the 5' RACE reads. The table includes hundreds of thousands of distinct CDR3 sequences, roughly 21% detected once. Sequencing used PBMCs or a T cell subset sorted from them (not recorded which). These receptors were obtained from an adult woman who had mild COVID-19 (a few samples of this study predate the infection). Cell type and time point are not known.

This clonotype was detected ten times or more. The chain employs TRBV3-1 and TRBJ1-2; D gene uncertain. CDR1 and CDR2 (germline): LGHDT, YNNKEL (reference sequence). This CDR3 contains 13 residues. The germline V and J ends were trimmed by 0 bases and 7 bases, with 9 bases remaining between them. CDR3: CASSQDGQSGYTF. CDR3 nucleotide sequence: TGTGCCAGCAGCCAAGATGGCCAGAGTGGCTACACCTTC.

This clonotype was counted many times. This chain connects TRBV7-3 to TRBJ2-3; TRBD2 matches at 15 bases. The junction had 6 bases not matched to a gene; V was cut back by 3 bases and J by 2 bases. The CDR3 has 18 amino acids. The V gene's germline CDR1 is SGHTA and CDR2 FQGTGA. The DNA of the CDR3 is TGTGCCAGCAGCTTGGGACTAGCGGGAGGCCTTTTCACAGATACGCAGTATTTT. Its protein is CASSLGLAGGLFTDTQYF.

This clonotype showed up just a few times. CDR3 nucleotide sequence: TGCAGTGCCCTGAACAGGGTCTTGTCTGGGGCCAACGTCCTGACTTTC. The encoded protein is CSALNRVLSGANVLTF. J is TRBJ2-6 and V is TRBV20-1; tentatively, D is TRBD1 (6 bases). V was shortened by 6 bases and J by 1 base, with 16 bases between the two germline ends. The V gene's germline CDR1 is DFQATT and CDR2 SNEGSKA (reference sequence). The CDR3 length is 16 residues.

The genes are TRBV9 and TRBJ2-7; D uncertain. CDR3 size: 15 residues. Germline CDR1 is SGDLS and CDR2 is YYNGEE. V was cut by 0 bases and J by 1 base, with 11 bases left in between. CDR3 DNA sequence: TGTGCCAGCAGCGTAGGTCACGGCGCATCCTACGAGCAGTACTTC. Its protein is CASSVGHGASYEQYF.

This clonotype was counted once. A read error may account for a junction end that differs from germline. The chain links TRBV9 to TRBJ2-7; perhaps TRBD2 as D (7 bases). This CDR3 has 15 residues. The germline V gene encodes CDR1 SGDLS and CDR2 YYNGEE. The CDR3 DNA reads as TGTGCCAGAAGCGTAGGGGGAGGGCCTGGTCGCGAGCAGTACTTC. It specifies CARSVGGGPGREQYF.